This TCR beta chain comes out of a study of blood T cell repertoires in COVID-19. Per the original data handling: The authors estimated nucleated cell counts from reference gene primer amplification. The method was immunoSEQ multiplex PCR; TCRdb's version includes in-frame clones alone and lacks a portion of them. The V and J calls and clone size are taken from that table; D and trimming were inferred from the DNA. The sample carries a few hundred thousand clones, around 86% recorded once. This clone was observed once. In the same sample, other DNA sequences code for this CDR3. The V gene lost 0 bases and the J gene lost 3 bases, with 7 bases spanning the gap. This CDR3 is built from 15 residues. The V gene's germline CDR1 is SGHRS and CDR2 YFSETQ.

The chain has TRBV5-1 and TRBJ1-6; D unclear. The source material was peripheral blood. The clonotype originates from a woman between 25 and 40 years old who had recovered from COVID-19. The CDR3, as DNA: TGCGCCAGCAGCTTGGGTTCAGACTATAATTCACCCCTCCACTTT. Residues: CASSLGSDYNSPLHF.